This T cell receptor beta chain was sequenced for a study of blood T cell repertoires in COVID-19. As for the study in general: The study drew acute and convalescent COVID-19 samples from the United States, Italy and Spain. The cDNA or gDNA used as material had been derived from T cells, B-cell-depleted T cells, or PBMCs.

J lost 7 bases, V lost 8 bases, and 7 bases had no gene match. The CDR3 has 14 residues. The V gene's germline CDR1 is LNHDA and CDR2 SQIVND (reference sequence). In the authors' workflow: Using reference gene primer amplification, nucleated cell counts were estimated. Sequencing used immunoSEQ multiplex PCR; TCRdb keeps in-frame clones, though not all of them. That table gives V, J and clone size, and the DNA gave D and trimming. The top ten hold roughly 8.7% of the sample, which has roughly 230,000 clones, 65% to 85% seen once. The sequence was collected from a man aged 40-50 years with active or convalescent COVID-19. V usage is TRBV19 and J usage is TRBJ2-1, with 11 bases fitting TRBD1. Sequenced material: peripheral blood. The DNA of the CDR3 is TGTGCCAGTTTTCGGACAGGGGGCTCAAATGAGCAGTTCTTC. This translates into CASFRTGGSNEQFF.